This paragraph covers one TCR beta chain sequence. Amplification of TCR beta CDR3 regions was performed using RNA transcripts as template. The TCR CDR3 was amplified in a first-round RT-PCR using the HTBI primer set. Using its own MiXCR run on the multiplex PCR reads, TCRdb lists one record per CDR3 protein. The sample contains under 300,000 distinct CDR3 sequences, 12% to 15% of which appear only once. The CDR3 has 20 residues. Trimming took 8 bases from V and 1 from J, leaving 32 bases between them. The germline gives CDR1 ENHRY, CDR2 SYGVKD. On the basis of clinical symptoms, serum thyroxine and TRAb, thyroid ultrasound and orbital computed tomography, diagnoses were made. This entry comes from a study of T cells in Graves' hyperthyroidism and ophthalmopathy.

This receptor was identified in a woman between 50 and 59 years old with Graves' hyperthyroidism that later progressed to Graves' ophthalmopathy. V usage is TRBV10-3 and J usage is TRBJ1-1; TRBD1 is a possible D gene (6 bases). Specimen: blood. This CDR3 reads CAIRMGLEQGSGAPNTEAFF. The CDR3 DNA follows: TGTGCCATCCGGATGGGTCTGGAACAGGGAAGTGGAGCCCCGAACACTGAAGCTTTCTTT.